Below are 12 T cell receptor beta chains sequenced from a single sample in a study of T cell clonotyping in hematopoietic cell transplantation. Profiling relied on immunoSEQ multiplex PCR, and the TCRdb table lists in-frame clones only, not all of them. The repertoire holds about 5,600 clones, with about 66% as singletons. The source material was PBMCs, sampled 180 days after allogeneic stem cell transplant. The receptors were gathered from a male patient in his fifties who had an allogeneic stem cell transplant from an unrelated donor, so the T cells may come from the graft donor. Some clones in this sample may be carry-over from other donors' samples.

The chain is built from TRBV4-2 and TRBJ1-3, with TRBD1 as a possible D gene (5 bases). The CDR3 length is 15 residues. In germline, CDR1 is LGHNA, CDR2 YNFKEQ. V gave up 3 bases and J gave up 0 bases, with 9 bases separating them. The CDR3 DNA reads TGTGCCAGCAGCCAGCGAAGGGGCTCTGGAAACACCATATATTTT. This translates into CASSQRRGSGNTIYF.

The chain combines TRBV5-5 with TRBJ2-7; 9 bases map to TRBD1. The CDR3 sequence is 16 residues long. CDR1 is SGHKS and CDR2 is YYEKEE in the germline V gene (reference sequence). V lost 2 bases, J lost 2 bases, and 8 bases stayed unmatched. The CDR3 is CASSLYRDRDTYEQYF. CDR3 sequence (DNA): TGTGCCAGCAGCTTATACCGGGACAGGGATACCTACGAGCAGTACTTC.

The chain couples TRBV28 to TRBJ2-5, with 7 bases identical to TRBD1. The CDR3 spans 13 residues. The germline gives CDR1 MDHEN, CDR2 SYDVKM. The V segment lost 6 bases and the J segment 4 bases; nucleotides outside the gene matches: 5. DNA for the CDR3: TGTGCCAGCAGGTCCGGGACAGTAGAGACCCAGTACTTC. Amino acid sequence: CASRSGTVETQYF.

The J gene is TRBJ1-2, the V gene TRBV7-2; a possible D gene is TRBD1 (5 bases). The V and J ends lost 2 bases and 8 bases respectively, with 9 bases between them. CDR1 and CDR2 from the germline V gene are SGHTA and FQGNSA. This CDR3 spans 12 amino acids. The CDR3 sequence: CASSLSREGYTF. The DNA of the CDR3 is TGTGCCAGCAGCTTAAGCAGGGAGGGCTACACCTTC.

The chain joins TRBV4-3 to TRBJ2-2; D remains unclear. CDR1 and CDR2 from the germline V gene are LGHNA and YSLEER. Trimming left V 1 base short and J 5 bases short, with 11 bases between. The CDR3 consists of 15 residues. The CDR3 reads CASSQGGWATGELFF. The CDR3 coding sequence is TGCGCCAGCAGCCAAGGAGGATGGGCGACCGGGGAGCTGTTTTTT.

This clone was seen more than once but under ten times. The genes are TRBV5-6 and TRBJ1-1; the D gene is possibly TRBD1 (6 bases). Trimming took off 5 bases at V and 8 bases at J, with 10 bases between the two ends. The CDR3 totals 11 residues. Germline V gene data show CDR1 as SGHDT and CDR2 as YYEEEE. CDR3 loop: CASSMTGEAFF. CDR3 DNA: TGTGCCAGCAGTATGACAGGCGAAGCTTTCTTT.

CDR3: CASSPPDRNTEAFF. DNA for the CDR3: TGTGCCAGCAGCCCTCCGGACAGGAACACTGAAGCTTTCTTT. The J gene is TRBJ1-1, the V gene TRBV5-4, with D possibly matching TRBD1 (6 bases). The ends were cut back, 4 bases at V and 1 base at J, with 11 bases in the middle. The CDR3 length is 14 residues. Germline V gene data show CDR1 as SGHNT and CDR2 as YYREEE (reference sequence).

The V and J genes are TRBV5-5 and TRBJ2-7, with D possibly being TRBD2 (5 bases). V was cut by 5 bases and J by 3 bases, with 21 bases left in between. This CDR3 spans 16 amino acids. The V gene's germline CDR1 is SGHKS and CDR2 YYEKEE (reference sequence). CDR3 coding DNA: TGTGCCAGCAGGGACCCGGGCGGGCTAGAGGGCTACGAGCAGTACTTC. Translated: CASRDPGGLEGYEQYF.

V gene TRBV30 combines with J gene TRBJ2-3; the D is unclear. The CDR3 runs to 14 residues. Germline values: CDR1 GTSNPN, CDR2 SVGIG (reference sequence). V was shortened by 2 bases and J by 6 bases, with 15 bases between the two germline ends. CDR3 in DNA: TGTGCCTGGAGTCTAATGGCCAGAACTGATACGCAGTATTTT. Protein product: CAWSLMARTDTQYF.

The V call is TRBV9, the J call TRBJ2-5; no definite D call. CDR1 and CDR2 (germline): SGDLS, YYNGEE. V lost 0 bases to trimming and J lost 1 base, with 10 bases between them. This CDR3 comprises 15 residues. The CDR3 sequence: CASSVAGRSQETQYF. The CDR3 DNA is TGTGCCAGCAGCGTAGCCGGACGGAGCCAAGAGACCCAGTACTTC.

This chain connects TRBV9 to TRBJ1-2; 12 nucleotides line up with TRBD1. There are 15 residues in the CDR3. The V gene end was trimmed by 3 bases and the J gene end by 4 bases; junction bases not matched to a gene: 4. Germline-derived CDR1 and CDR2 are SGDLS and YYNGEE. CDR3 loop: CASSEGTGGSYGYTF. Written as DNA, the CDR3 is TGTGCCAGCAGCGAGGGGACAGGGGGCAGCTATGGCTACACCTTC.

V and J are TRBV7-6 and TRBJ2-5; no reliable D call. V lost 3 bases and J 2 bases, leaving 1 base between the germline ends. The V gene's germline CDR1 is SGHVS and CDR2 FNYEAQ. CDR3 length: 11 amino acids. Written as DNA, the CDR3 is TGTGCCAGCAGCTTGCAAGAGACCCAGTACTTC. Encoded protein: CASSLQETQYF.